This TCR beta chain was profiled in a study of spatial heterogeneity in lung cancer. Study as a whole: Consistently, beta-chain sequences turned up in larger numbers than alpha-chain sequences did.

Note on this clonotype: No antigen is known for it.

Time point meaning: sample taken at primary tumor resection. Overall study findings and caveats: Higher tumor mutation counts went along with higher counts of expanded intratumoral alpha and beta TCRs.

TCR cDNA molecules were tagged individually, and each one carried a unique molecular identifier. TCRdb independently ran MiXCR on the 5' RACE reads; one entry per CDR3 protein. This table holds about 12,000 distinct CDR3 sequences, about 6.8% found once. The clonotype originates from a female donor with early-stage non-small cell lung cancer. The sequencing used lung tumor tissue, collected at surgery.

CDR3 DNA: TGTGCCAGCAGCGTCTACCGGGACGCCTCCGAGCAGTACTTC. Its translation: CASSVYRDASEQYF. This sequence joins TRBV7-2 and TRBJ2-7, with D tentatively TRBD1 or TRBD2 (5 bases each). CDR1 SGHTA and CDR2 FQGNSA come from the germline V gene. The CDR3 covers 14 residues. V lost 5 bases and J 6 bases, leaving 17 bases between the germline ends.